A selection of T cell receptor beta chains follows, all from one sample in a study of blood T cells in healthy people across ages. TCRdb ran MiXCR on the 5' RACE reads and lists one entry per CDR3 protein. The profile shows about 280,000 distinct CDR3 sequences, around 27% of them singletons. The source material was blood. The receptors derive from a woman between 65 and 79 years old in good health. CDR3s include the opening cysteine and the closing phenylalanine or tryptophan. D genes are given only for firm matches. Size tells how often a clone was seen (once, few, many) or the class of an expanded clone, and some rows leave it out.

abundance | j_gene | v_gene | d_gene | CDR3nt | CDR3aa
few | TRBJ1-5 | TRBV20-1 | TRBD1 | TGCAGTGCTAGAGGAAGACTACAGGGGCCACATCAGCCCCAGCATTTT | CSARGRLQGPHQPQHF
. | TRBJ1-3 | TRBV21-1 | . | TGTGCCAGCAGCTCCAGTACAGGGGCCAACTCTGGAAACACCATATATTTT | CASSSSTGANSGNTIYF
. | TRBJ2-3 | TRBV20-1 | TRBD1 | TGCAGTGCTCTATTACTGACAGGGGACACAGATACGCAGTATTTT | CSALLLTGDTDTQYF
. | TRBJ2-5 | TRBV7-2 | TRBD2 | TGTGCCAGCGGGGAGGGGACCCAGTACTTC | CASGEGTQYF
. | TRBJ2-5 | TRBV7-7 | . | TGTGCTAGCAGCTTAGGAGAGAGGGAGACCCGGTACTTC | CASSLGERETRYF
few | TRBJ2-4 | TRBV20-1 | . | TGCAGTGGGACCGGGCCAGAAAACATTCAGTACTTC | CSGTGPENIQYF
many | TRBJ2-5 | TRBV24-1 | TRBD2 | TGTGCCACCAGTGATTCCTACGGGACTAACCCACAAGAGACCCAGTACTTC | CATSDSYGTNPQETQYF
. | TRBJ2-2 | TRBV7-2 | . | TGTGCCATCCAGGGGCTATCCTCAAACGGGGAGCTGTTTTTT | CAIQGLSSNGELFF
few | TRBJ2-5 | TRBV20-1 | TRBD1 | TGCAGTGCTTACCAACAGGGGAGAGGGGCACAAGAGACCCAGTACTTC | CSAYQQGRGAQETQYF
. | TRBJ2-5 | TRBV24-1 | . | TGTGCCACCAGTGATTTGCAGACCGAGAAAGAGACCCAGTACTTC | CATSDLQTEKETQYF
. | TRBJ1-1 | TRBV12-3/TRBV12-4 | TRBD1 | TGTGCCAGCAGTTTATCAGGGGGAGCGAGGAACACTGAAGCTTTCTTT | CASSLSGGARNTEAFF
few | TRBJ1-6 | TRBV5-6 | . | TGTGCCAGCAGCTTGGATGCAGGCCCCCTCCACTTT | CASSLDAGPLHF
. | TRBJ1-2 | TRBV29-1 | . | TGCAGCGTCGCGGTGAGCGATGGCTACACCTTC | CSVAVSDGYTF
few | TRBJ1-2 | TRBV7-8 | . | TGTGCCAGCAGCTTAGATCTCCGGGGAGGCGGCTACACCTTC | CASSLDLRGGGYTF
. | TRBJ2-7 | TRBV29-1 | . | TGCAGCGTTGAGGGTTCCGGCTACGAGCAGTACTTC | CSVEGSGYEQYF
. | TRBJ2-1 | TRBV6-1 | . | TGTGCCAGCAGGGACCACCCCAATGAGCAGTTCTTC | CASRDHPNEQFF
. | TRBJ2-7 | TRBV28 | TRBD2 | TGTGCCAGCAGTTCCCTTGGGGGGCTAGGCGGGAGGCCCTACGAGCAGTACTTC | CASSSLGGLGGRPYEQYF
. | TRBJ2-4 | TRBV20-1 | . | TGCAGTGCTTCGGGACTCAAAAACATTCAGTACTTC | CSASGLKNIQYF
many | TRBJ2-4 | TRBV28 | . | TGTGCCAGCAGTCTTCTCGCCACGGCCAAAAACATTCAGTACTTC | CASSLLATAKNIQYF
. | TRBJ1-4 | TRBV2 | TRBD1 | TGTGCCAGCAGTAGGGACAGCGAAAAACTGTTTTTT | CASSRDSEKLFF
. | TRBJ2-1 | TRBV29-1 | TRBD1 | TGCAGCGTTACGCAGGACAGGGACGGACACGAGTTCTTC | CSVTQDRDGHEFF
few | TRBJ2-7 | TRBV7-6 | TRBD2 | TGTGCCAGCTCGGGGGGGGCATGGGACGAGCAGTACTTC | CASSGGAWDEQYF
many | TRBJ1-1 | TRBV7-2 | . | TGTGCCAGCAGCTTAACGGAGCGAGGCACTGAAGCTTTCTTT | CASSLTERGTEAFF